Listed here are 17 T cell receptor beta chains from one sample, sequenced in a study of cytomegalovirus exposure and HLA in healthy donors. It was with 60 Vbeta and 13 Jbeta primers that the PCR ran. Produced via immunoSEQ multiplex PCR; TCRdb's table is partial and in-frame only. The table includes roughly 20,000 clones, less than 85% detected once. The sample comprised PBMCs. The receptor set was obtained from a human donor in good health.

CDR3 residues: CATSRTSGSNEQYF. The CDR3 DNA reads TGTGCCACCAGTCGGACTAGCGGGAGCAACGAGCAGTACTTC. V gene TRBV15 combines with J gene TRBJ2-7, with 13 bases lining up with TRBD2. The germline V gene encodes CDR1 LNHNV and CDR2 YYDKDF (reference sequence). Trimming removed 6 bases from V and 5 bases from J; junction bases left unmatched: 4. The CDR3 totals 14 residues.

The rearrangement uses TRBV10-2 and TRBJ2-5; 8 bases match TRBD2. The end of the DNA fits TRBJ2-7 better, so the J call may be wrong. Per germline, CDR1 WSHSY and CDR2 SAAADI. The CDR3 length is 17 residues. CDR3 nucleotide sequence: TGCGCCAGCAGTGAGCCGGCATTAGCGGGGTACTCCTACGAGCAGTACTTC. Its translation: CASSEPALAGYSYEQYF.

Concerning this clone itself: The same CDR3 arises from other DNA sequences in this sample as well. The chain recombines TRBV4-3 with TRBJ1-2; D remains unclear. V was pared by 1 base and J by 2 bases, with 5 bases between. Germline assignment: CDR1 LGHNA and CDR2 YSLEER. The CDR3 consists of 13 residues. CDR3 region: CASSQGQNYGYTF. In DNA form, the CDR3 reads TGCGCCAGCAGCCAAGGTCAAAACTATGGCTACACCTTC.

The chain carries TRBV7-2 and TRBJ1-2, with D tentatively TRBD1 (6 bases). The V end was cut by 5 bases, the J end by 4 bases, with 14 bases between. There are 14 residues in the CDR3. The germline gives CDR1 SGHTA, CDR2 FQGNSA. The CDR3 DNA is TGTGCCAGCAGCCCCTACAGGGTATCCTATGGCTACACCTTC. Protein: CASSPYRVSYGYTF.

V and J are TRBV5-6 and TRBJ1-1; possible D gene TRBD1, 5 bases. Germline CDR1 SGHDT, CDR2 YYEEEE. V lost 0 bases to trimming and J lost 6 bases, with 12 bases between them. The CDR3 runs to 14 residues. The DNA of the CDR3 is TGTGCCAGCAGCTTGGATCGGGGGATACCTGAAGCTTTCTTT. Translation: CASSLDRGIPEAFF.

V and J are TRBV9 and TRBJ1-2; D might be TRBD1 (6 bases). The CDR3 has 14 residues. Germline CDR1 and CDR2: SGDLS and YYNGEE. The V end was cut by 0 bases, the J end by 4 bases, with 10 bases between. The CDR3: CASSVAGGLYGYTF. The CDR3 DNA reads as TGTGCCAGCAGCGTAGCTGGGGGCCTCTATGGCTACACCTTC.

The gene calls are TRBV7-9 and TRBJ1-4, with D tentatively TRBD1 (5 bases). There are 14 residues in the CDR3. The germline CDR1 and CDR2 sequences are SEHNR and FQNEAQ (reference sequence). Trimming removed 5 bases at V and 8 bases at J, with 15 bases between. Here the CDR3 reads CASSLRRGGEKLFF. The CDR3, as DNA: TGTGCCAGCAGCCTTAGGAGGGGCGGGGAAAAACTGTTTTTT.

The chain links TRBV4-1 to TRBJ2-7; maybe TRBD1 (6 bases). The CDR3 length is 15 residues. The ends were cut back, 0 bases at V and 4 bases at J, with 13 bases in the middle. In germline, CDR1 is MGHRA, CDR2 YSYEKL. The CDR3 loop is CASSQERTDTYEQYF. The CDR3 DNA reads as TGCGCCAGCAGCCAAGAAAGGACAGATACTTACGAGCAGTACTTC.

This CDR3 reads CASSIGGGARTEAFF. The CDR3 DNA reads as TGTGCCAGTAGTATAGGAGGGGGCGCGAGGACTGAAGCTTTCTTT. The chain carries TRBV19 and TRBJ1-1, with 7 bases aligning to TRBD1. Germline CDR1 is LNHDA and CDR2 is SQIVND (reference sequence). This CDR3 is 15 amino acids long. Unmatched junction bases numbered 7, after V lost 1 base and J lost 5 bases.

CDR3 loop: CASSQSGIQGAGGTEAFF. CDR3 in DNA: TGCGCCAGCAGCCAATCTGGAATACAGGGGGCTGGGGGCACTGAAGCTTTCTTT. V and J are TRBV4-1 and TRBJ1-1; TRBD1 aligns across 9 bases. Trimming took 2 bases from V and 4 from J; bases not matched to a gene: 14. The germline V gene has CDR1 MGHRA and CDR2 YSYEKL. The CDR3 is made up of 18 amino acids.

The rearrangement joins TRBV6-5 to TRBJ2-2; TRBD1 aligns across 7 bases. This CDR3 has 16 amino acids. The V gene end was trimmed by 4 bases and the J gene end by 8 bases; junction bases not matched to a gene: 13. Germline V gives CDR1 MNHEY, CDR2 SVGAGI. CDR3 sequence: CASSFSSGQSGGELFF. The CDR3 nucleotides are TGTGCCAGCAGTTTTTCCTCGGGACAGAGCGGTGGGGAGCTGTTTTTT.

The V and J genes are TRBV6-1 and TRBJ1-5, with D unresolved. CDR1 and CDR2 from the germline V gene are MNHNS and SASEGT. Deletions cut 2 bases from V and 2 bases from J, with 7 bases between. The CDR3 is made up of 14 amino acids. The CDR3 DNA reads TGTGCCAGCAGTGAACTCTCGGGCAATCAGCCCCAGCATTTT. Amino acids: CASSELSGNQPQHF.

The genes are TRBV6-5 and TRBJ1-1, with TRBD1 as a possible D gene (6 bases). Per germline, CDR1 MNHEY and CDR2 SVGAGI. V shed 0 bases and J shed 5 bases, with 13 bases lying between them. This CDR3 comprises 15 residues. The CDR3 DNA sequence: TGTGCCAGCAGTTACTCAAGGCAGGGGCAAACTGAAGCTTTCTTT. The encoded protein is CASSYSRQGQTEAFF.

This clone was seen only once. The V and J genes are TRBV6-5 and TRBJ2-7; TRBD2 aligns across 12 bases. From germline, CDR1 is MNHEY and CDR2 SVGAGI. CDR3 length: 15 amino acids. V dropped 1 base and J dropped 4; count of bases not matched to a gene: 2. This CDR3 reads CASSYYTSGGYEQYF. The CDR3 bases are TGTGCCAGCAGTTACTACACTAGCGGGGGGTACGAGCAGTACTTC.

The genes are TRBV4-2 and TRBJ1-5, with 10 positions matching TRBD1. The CDR3 totals 17 residues. Unmatched junction bases numbered 12, after V lost 4 bases and J lost 6 bases. CDR1 and CDR2 from the germline V gene are LGHNA and YNFKEQ. The CDR3 protein is CASSPEYRQGATQPQHF. As DNA, the CDR3 is TGTGCCAGCAGCCCAGAGTACAGACAGGGGGCTACTCAGCCCCAGCATTTT.

The chain carries TRBV5-1 and TRBJ2-3, with 7 bases matching TRBD1. Losses at the gene ends were 10 bases for V and 2 bases for J; bases not matched to a gene: 16. Germline CDR1 and CDR2: SGHRS and YFSETQ. The CDR3 sequence is 16 residues long. The CDR3 region is CASTRTPGQITDTQYF. The CDR3 DNA reads TGCGCCTCTACTCGAACCCCGGGACAGATCACAGATACGCAGTATTTT.

The chain employs TRBV29-1 and TRBJ1-2; D is possibly TRBD1 (6 bases). The ends were cut back, 7 bases at V and 4 bases at J, with 22 bases in the middle. CDR3 length: 15 amino acids. Germline loops: CDR1 SQVTM, CDR2 ANQGSEA. CDR3 DNA: TGCAGCGCCCGGGACAACCTAAAAGGGCCCTATGGCTACACCTTC. Translation gives CSARDNLKGPYGYTF.